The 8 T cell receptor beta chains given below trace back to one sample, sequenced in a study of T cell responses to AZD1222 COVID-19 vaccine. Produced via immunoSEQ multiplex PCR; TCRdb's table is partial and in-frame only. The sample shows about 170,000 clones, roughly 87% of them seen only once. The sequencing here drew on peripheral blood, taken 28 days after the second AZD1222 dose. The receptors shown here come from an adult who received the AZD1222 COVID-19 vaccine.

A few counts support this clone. DNA for the CDR3: TGCGCCAGCAGCTTGGGGAGAGTCTGGAGGCGTCCGTTACGACAGGGGAGCACTGAAGCTTTCTTT. Translated, it gives CASSLGRVWRRPLRQGSTEAFF. V usage is TRBV5-1 and J usage is TRBJ1-1; 8 bases agree with TRBD1. This CDR3 spans 22 amino acids. J gave up 4 bases and V 0 bases, and 26 bases lay outside the gene matches. CDR1 is SGHRS and CDR2 is YFSETQ in the germline V gene.

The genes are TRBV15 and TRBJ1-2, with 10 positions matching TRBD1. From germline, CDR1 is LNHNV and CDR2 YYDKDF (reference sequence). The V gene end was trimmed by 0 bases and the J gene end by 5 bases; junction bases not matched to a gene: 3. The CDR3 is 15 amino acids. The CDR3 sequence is CATSRETGGWYGYTF. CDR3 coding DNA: TGTGCCACCAGCAGAGAGACAGGGGGCTGGTATGGCTACACCTTC.

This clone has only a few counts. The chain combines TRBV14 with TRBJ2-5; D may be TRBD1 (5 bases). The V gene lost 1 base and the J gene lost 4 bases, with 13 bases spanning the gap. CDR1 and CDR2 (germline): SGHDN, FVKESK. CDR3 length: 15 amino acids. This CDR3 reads CASSQVGRAVETQYF. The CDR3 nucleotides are TGTGCCAGCAGCCAAGTAGGCAGGGCCGTAGAGACCCAGTACTTC.

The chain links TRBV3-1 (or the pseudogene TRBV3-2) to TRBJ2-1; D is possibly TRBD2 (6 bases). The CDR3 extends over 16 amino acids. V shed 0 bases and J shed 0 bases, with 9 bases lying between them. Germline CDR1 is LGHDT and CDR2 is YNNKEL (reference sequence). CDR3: CASSQDGLYSYNEQFF. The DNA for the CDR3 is TGTGCCAGCAGCCAAGATGGACTATACTCCTACAATGAGCAGTTCTTC.

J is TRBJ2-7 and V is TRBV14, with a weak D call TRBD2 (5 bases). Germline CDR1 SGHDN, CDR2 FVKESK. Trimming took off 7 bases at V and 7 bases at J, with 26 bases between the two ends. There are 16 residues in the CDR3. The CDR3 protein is CASTLTPRGYEREQYF. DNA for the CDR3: TGTGCCAGCACCCTAACTCCTCGGGGATATGAGAGGGAGCAGTACTTC.

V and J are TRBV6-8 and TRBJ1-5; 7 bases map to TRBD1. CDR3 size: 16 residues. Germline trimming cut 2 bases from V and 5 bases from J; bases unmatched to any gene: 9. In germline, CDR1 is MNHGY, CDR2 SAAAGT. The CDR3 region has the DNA TGTGCCAGCAGTTACCCCCCGAGGGGGCTGGATCAGCCCCAGCATTTT. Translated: CASSYPPRGLDQPQHF.

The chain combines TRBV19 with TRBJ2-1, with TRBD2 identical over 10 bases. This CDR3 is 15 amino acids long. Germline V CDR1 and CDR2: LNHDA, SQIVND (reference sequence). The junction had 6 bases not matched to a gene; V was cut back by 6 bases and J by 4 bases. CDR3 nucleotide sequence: TGTGCCAGTAGCCTCCTAGCGGGGGAGTACAATGAGCAGTTCTTC. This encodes CASSLLAGEYNEQFF. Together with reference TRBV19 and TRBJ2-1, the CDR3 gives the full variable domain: DGGITQSPKYLFRKEGQNVTLSCEQNLNHDAMYWYRQDPGQGLRLIYYSQIVNDFQKGDIAEGYSVSREKKESFPLTVTSAQKNPTAFYLCASSLLAGEYNEQFFGPGTRLTVL.

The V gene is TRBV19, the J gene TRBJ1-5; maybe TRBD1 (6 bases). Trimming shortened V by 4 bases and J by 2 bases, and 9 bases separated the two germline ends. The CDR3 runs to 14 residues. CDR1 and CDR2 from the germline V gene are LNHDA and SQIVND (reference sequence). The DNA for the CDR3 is TGTGCCAGTAGTACCGAGGGGGGCAATCAGCCCCAGCATTTT. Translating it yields CASSTEGGNQPQHF. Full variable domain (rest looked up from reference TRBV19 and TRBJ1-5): DGGITQSPKYLFRKEGQNVTLSCEQNLNHDAMYWYRQDPGQGLRLIYYSQIVNDFQKGDIAEGYSVSREKKESFPLTVTSAQKNPTAFYLCASSTEGGNQPQHFGDGTRLSIL.